This T cell receptor (beta chain) was captured in a study of cytomegalovirus exposure and HLA in healthy donors (dated by TCRdb to about 2017). Regarding the study in general: According to an earlier analysis of 587 of the donors, 150 million to 200 million T cells yielded 95 million to 140 million unique TCR beta sequences and approximately 300 Gb of sequence data. To predict cytomegalovirus infection status, the study brought together high-throughput TCR immunosequencing, statistical association of individual TCRs with disease status, and machine learning. The number of donors typed differed by locus, with roughly 629-640 for A, B, C, DRB1 and DQB1, around 500 for DQA1, over 600 for DPA1, and over 400 for DPB1. A later genetic analysis used genome-wide SNP genotypes for about 65% of the roughly 670 donors, treating that subset as a discovery cohort. HLA typing covered class I and class II loci at four-digit resolution. Among around 400 genotyped donors of the cohort, an average of around 220,000 unique TCR beta nucleotide sequences was sequenced per donor, of which 15% to 20% were non-productive. Because of strong linkage in the cohort, a few DR-DQ haplotypes were treated as single units for association and clustering. Along with the approximately 700-subject first cohort, a separate validation cohort of over a hundred different subjects was used. The later analysis used no new phenotypic data to find candidate immune exposures, relying instead on TCR beta sequences and their occurrence across donors. Among the roughly 390 genotyped donors, approximately 76% belonged to the genetic ancestry cluster associated with self-reported Caucasian donors. The aim of the study was to test whether cataloging public T cell receptors could identify signatures of past pathogen exposure. To decide whether each TCR beta V gene segment behaved as functional or pseudogenic, an earlier analysis of approximately 620 of the donors relied on high-throughput TCR beta sequencing. Donor age, sex, ethnicity and CMV serostatus were compiled together with the repertoire data. A later analysis re-examined previously published TCR beta repertoires from just over 650 donors and added high-resolution HLA genotyping to investigate patterns of TCR occurrence. All discovery cohort repertoires had been generated on a single sequencing platform. Roughly 300 gigabases of sequencing data and approximately 80 million unique TCR sequences were included in an early release covering roughly 600 HLA-typed donors. The study profiled the T cell repertoires of 550 to 700 subjects by immunosequencing and related them to cytomegalovirus serostatus. General study outcomes and caveats: Because HLA typing was unavailable for some donors at each locus, only the typed subset was used in association tests. Assigning TCR associations to individual alleles was difficult when HLA alleles, especially DR and DQ, strongly co-occurred. Correlated functional status among segregating V segments might be attributable to linkage disequilibrium, but an unknown experimental factor could not be ruled out. The classifier was reported to diagnose cytomegalovirus status with high specificity and sensitivity in both the original and validation cohorts. A cluster of highly shared sequence variants was judged likely to represent a technical artifact of the sequencing pipeline. In a later analysis, HLA-associated TCR beta chains showed more clonal expansion and lower generation probabilities than non-associated chains that were equally common. Most TCR sequences were observed very rarely across donors, whereas some public TCRs were present in many individuals. In vitro tests confirmed that a few of the cytomegalovirus-associated TCR beta chains recognize cytomegalovirus antigens. The study listed 150 to 200 TCR beta chains as associated with cytomegalovirus. Immune exposure information for the cohort was limited to CMV serostatus. In this cohort, only TCR beta chains were sequenced, and detectable features were limited by the absence of alpha or paired-chain data. The earlier analysis of 587 of the donors excluded approximately 15 rarely observed V segments, including chromosome 9 orphons, because counts were too low. In a later analysis, most CMV-associated TCR beta chains were found to appear HLA-restricted, with HLA associations seemingly driven largely by CMV exposure. V-gene and J-gene trimming of TCR beta chains was associated with a missense DCLRE1C variant in a later genetic analysis, and the association was replicated in an independent cohort. In a later genetic analysis, fewer N-insertions in productive TCRs were reported among donors in an Asian-associated ancestry cluster than the roughly 700-donor mean. Because the 87-base-pair reads could not distinguish some IMGT-functional V segments, including TRBV6-2 and TRBV6-3, those segments were excluded. In a later analysis, around 17,000 TCR beta sequences were associated with specific HLA alleles at a false discovery rate of 0.05. A further reported finding was that TCR beta sequences accurately predicted the HLA-A and HLA-B alleles for most subjects in the first cohort. According to a later analysis, TCR association rates differed among HLA loci, with DRB1 alleles showing the most associated TCRs and HLA-C alleles showing the fewest. Sequencing depth was assumed to be roughly uniform across donors in the presence/absence analyses, though that assumption may not hold. According to a later analysis, parvovirus B19, influenza, CMV and Epstein-Barr virus appeared linked to several top co-occurrence clusters. An earlier analysis of approximately 600 of the donors showed that most TCR beta V segments appeared in productive rearrangements either about 87% or about 30% of the time, which broadly matched IMGT annotations. According to the authors, the approach could potentially be generalized to other disease states and immunological phenotypes.

The cohort consisted of 666 healthy bone marrow donors. Cohort members were all nominally healthy when sampled, although unrecorded immune exposures were likely present. The donor tested CMV seropositive, placing the donor among the 310 or so seropositive members of the cohort. Each donor provided a peripheral blood sample, and peripheral blood mononuclear cells were used for TCR beta sequencing. Genomic DNA extraction from the blood cell samples was performed with the Qiagen DNeasy Blood Extraction Kit. The CDR3 numbers 12 residues from cysteine through phenylalanine. The read is trimmed to its CDR3 DNA, 36 bases read in frame from base 1. In the germline V gene, CDR1 corresponds to SNHLY and CDR2 to FYNNEI. For this chain, trimming is 6 bases at the V end and 5 bases at the J end, and the number of junction bases without a gene match is 2. Preparation of the library involved the immunoSEQ multiplex PCR assay. A mixture of 60 forward primers for TCR Vbeta segments and 13 reverse primers for TCR Jbeta segments was used in the multiplex PCR. Amplification of the CDR3 region of rearranged TCR beta genes was performed with a multiplex PCR assay on genomic DNA. The Illumina HiSeq System was used to sequence the amplified TCR beta libraries as 87-base-pair reads. The authors' pipeline ran thus. A later analysis counted approximately 74 million unique TCR beta chains across the 690 or so repertoires, and 10 million to 11 million of these chains were shared by at least two donors. To remove PCR and sequencing errors, raw reads were error-corrected and collapsed into unique sequences using a nearest-neighbor algorithm that merged closely related sequences. To assign V, D and J gene segments, CDR3 sequences were aligned to IMGT reference sequences. For a sequence to be retained, a match of at least six nucleotides was required to both a V gene segment and a J gene segment. Rearrangements were classified as productive when the CDR3 lacked stop codons and remained in frame with V and J, and all other rearrangements were classified as non-productive. Following IMGT convention, CDR3 was defined as the stretch from the second conserved V-encoded cysteine to the conserved J-encoded phenylalanine. In an earlier analysis of around 640 of the donors, sequences lacking an unambiguous match to a single V gene segment were excluded. An earlier analysis of a few hundred of the donors called V segments functional above 56.7% productive rearrangements and segregating when the between-donor standard deviation exceeded 5%. A statistical classification framework was built to diagnose cytomegalovirus status from the catalog of TCR beta chain sequences. A later analysis assigned V and J genes by comparing TCR nucleotide sequences with IMGT/GENE-DB human TR gene sequences. A later analysis assigned CDR3 sequences and most-parsimonious VDJ recombination scenarios with the TCRdist pipeline. A later analysis defined each TCR beta chain by its CDR3 amino acid sequence plus V-gene family, and excluded reads lacking a unique V-gene family. As a way to deal with suspected cross-contamination and a sequencing artifact, a later analysis dropped 450 to 600 nucleotide sequences that were highly shared and had low generation probability. For each public chain, a later analysis derived a clonal expansion index from normalized ranks of inferred template counts within each repertoire. In a later analysis, generation probabilities were computed with a VDJ recombination model fitted to out-of-frame rearrangements, and the resulting probabilities were checked against IGoR. In a later analysis, TCR-TCR, TCR-HLA and TCR-CMV co-occurrence was scored with hypergeometric tests, and a repertoire-size bias correction was applied to TCR pairs. In a later analysis, false discovery rates were estimated by permuting HLA or CMV assignments 20 times. In a later analysis, co-occurring TCRs were grouped using DBSCAN, with TCRdist sequence similarity added in when clustering inside HLA-allele-positive subsets. For co-occurrence clustering, repertoires with fewer than 30,000 or more than 120,000 public chains were excluded, along with roughly five repertoires with anomalous nucleotide sharing. Not all clones reach the TCRdb copy of this immuneACCESS table, which keeps in-frame sequences only. Checked studies attribute under half of the gap to unresolved V genes and leave the rest unexplained. V and J calls plus clone size are reproduced from that table; the DNA served to infer D and trimming. Counted in this sample were 170,000 or so clones; around 80% of them appeared once. Together, the top ten hold 1% of the sample.

Of note for this clone: There is no known antigen for this receptor. It has no much larger one-base neighbor in the sample; base qualities were not kept.

What was sequenced was PBMCs. The receptor comes from a woman aged 45 to 65 in good health and CMV-seropositive. The rearranged chain carries TRBV2 and TRBJ2-5; 8 bases in between match TRBD1. The CDR3 is CASRDRAETQYF. Here is the DNA: TGTGCCAGCAGGGACAGGGCGGAGACCCAGTACTTC.